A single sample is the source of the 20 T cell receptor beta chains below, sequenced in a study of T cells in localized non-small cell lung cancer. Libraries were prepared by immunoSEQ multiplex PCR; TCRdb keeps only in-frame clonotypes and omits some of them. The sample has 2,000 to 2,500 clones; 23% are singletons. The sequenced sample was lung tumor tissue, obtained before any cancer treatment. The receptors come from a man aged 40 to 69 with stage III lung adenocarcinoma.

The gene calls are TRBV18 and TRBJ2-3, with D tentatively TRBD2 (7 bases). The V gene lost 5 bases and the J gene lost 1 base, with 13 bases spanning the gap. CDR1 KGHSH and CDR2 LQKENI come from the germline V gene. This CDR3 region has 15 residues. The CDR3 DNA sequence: TGTGCCAGCTCAGAACGGGGGGCCCGCACAGATACGCAGTATTTT. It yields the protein CASSERGARTDTQYF.

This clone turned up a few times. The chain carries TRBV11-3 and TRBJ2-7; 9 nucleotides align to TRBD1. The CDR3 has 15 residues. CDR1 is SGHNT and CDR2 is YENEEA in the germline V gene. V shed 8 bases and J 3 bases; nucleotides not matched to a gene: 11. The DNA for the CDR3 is TGTGCCAGCCAACCGGGACAGGGAGGGTACTACGAGCAGTACTTC. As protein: CASQPGQGGYYEQYF.

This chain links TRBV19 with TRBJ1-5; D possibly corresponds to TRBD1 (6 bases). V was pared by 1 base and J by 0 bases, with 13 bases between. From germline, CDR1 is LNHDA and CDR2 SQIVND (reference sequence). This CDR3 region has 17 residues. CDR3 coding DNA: TGTGCCAGTAGTATAGGTTGGACAGCACATAGCAATCAGCCCCAGCATTTT. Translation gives CASSIGWTAHSNQPQHF.

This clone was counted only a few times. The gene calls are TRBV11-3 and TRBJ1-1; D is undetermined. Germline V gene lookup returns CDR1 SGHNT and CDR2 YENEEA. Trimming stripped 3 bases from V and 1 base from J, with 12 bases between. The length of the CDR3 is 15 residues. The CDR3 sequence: CASSLVSRSNTEAFF. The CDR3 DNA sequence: TGTGCCAGCAGCTTGGTATCGCGGTCGAACACTGAAGCTTTCTTT.

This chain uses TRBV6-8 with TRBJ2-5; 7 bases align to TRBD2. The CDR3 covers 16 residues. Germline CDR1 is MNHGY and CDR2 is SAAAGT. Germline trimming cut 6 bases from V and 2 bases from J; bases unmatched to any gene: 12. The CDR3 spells CASRDAGDYRQETQYF. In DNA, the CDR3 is TGTGCCAGCAGAGACGCCGGGGACTACCGACAAGAGACCCAGTACTTC.

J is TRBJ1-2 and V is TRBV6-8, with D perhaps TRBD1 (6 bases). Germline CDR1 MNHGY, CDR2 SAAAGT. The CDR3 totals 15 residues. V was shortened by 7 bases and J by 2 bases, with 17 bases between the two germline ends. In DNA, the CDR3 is TGTGCCAGCACCTGGGAAGCGGGGGCAAACTATGGCTACACCTTC. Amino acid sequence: CASTWEAGANYGYTF.

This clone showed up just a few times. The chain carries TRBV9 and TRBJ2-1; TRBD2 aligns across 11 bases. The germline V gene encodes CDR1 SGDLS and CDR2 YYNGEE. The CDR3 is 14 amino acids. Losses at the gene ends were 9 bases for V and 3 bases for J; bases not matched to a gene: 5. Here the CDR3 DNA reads TGTGCCATTTTAGCGGGAGGGGACTACAATGAGCAGTTCTTC. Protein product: CAILAGGDYNEQFF.

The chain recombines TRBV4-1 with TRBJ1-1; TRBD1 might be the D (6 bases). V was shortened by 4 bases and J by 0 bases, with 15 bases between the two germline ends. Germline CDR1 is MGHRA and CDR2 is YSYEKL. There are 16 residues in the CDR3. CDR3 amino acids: CASSPRGQSMNTEAFF. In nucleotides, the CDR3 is TGCGCCAGCAGCCCGAGAGGACAGTCCATGAACACTGAAGCTTTCTTT.

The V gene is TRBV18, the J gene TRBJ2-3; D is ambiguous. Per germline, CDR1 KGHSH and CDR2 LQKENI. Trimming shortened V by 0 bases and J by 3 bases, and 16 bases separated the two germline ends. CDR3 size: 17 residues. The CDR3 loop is CASSPPETAFDTDTQYF. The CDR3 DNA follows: TGTGCCAGCTCACCACCAGAAACGGCATTTGATACAGATACGCAGTATTTT.

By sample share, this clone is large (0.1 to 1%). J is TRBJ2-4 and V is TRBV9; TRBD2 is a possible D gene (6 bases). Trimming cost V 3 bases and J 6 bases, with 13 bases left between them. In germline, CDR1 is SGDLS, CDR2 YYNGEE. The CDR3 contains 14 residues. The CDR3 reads CASSAGTGINIQYF. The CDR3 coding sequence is TGTGCCAGCAGCGCGGGGACTGGGATAAACATTCAGTACTTC.

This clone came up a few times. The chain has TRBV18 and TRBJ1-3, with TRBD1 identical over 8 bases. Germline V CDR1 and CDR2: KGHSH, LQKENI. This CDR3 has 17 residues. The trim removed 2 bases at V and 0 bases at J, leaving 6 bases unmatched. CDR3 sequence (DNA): TGTGCCAGCTCACCAGGACCGGGACAGGACTCTGGAAACACCATATATTTT. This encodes CASSPGPGQDSGNTIYF.

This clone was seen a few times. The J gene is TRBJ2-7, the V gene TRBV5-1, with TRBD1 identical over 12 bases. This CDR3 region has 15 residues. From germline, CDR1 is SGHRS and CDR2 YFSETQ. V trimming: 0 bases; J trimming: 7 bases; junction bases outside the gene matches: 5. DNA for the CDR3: TGCGCCAGCAGCTTGGAGGGGACAGGGGGCTATGAGCAGTACTTC. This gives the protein CASSLEGTGGYEQYF. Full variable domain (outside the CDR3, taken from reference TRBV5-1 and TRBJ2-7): KAGVTQTPRYLIKTRGQQVTLSCSPISGHRSVSWYQQTPGQGLQFLFEYFSETQRNKGNFPGRFSGRQFSNSRSEMNVSTLELGDSALYLCASSLEGTGGYEQYFGPGTRLTVT.

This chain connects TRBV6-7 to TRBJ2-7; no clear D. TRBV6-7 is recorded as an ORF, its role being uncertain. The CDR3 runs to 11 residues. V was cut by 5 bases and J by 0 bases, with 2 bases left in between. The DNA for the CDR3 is TGTGCCAGCAGTACCTCCTACGAGCAGTACTTC. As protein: CASSTSYEQYF.

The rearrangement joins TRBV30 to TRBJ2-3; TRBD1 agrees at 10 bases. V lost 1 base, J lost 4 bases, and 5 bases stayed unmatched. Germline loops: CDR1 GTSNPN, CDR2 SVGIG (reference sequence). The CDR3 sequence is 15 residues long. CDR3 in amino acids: CAWSDWDRGPDTQYF. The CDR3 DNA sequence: TGTGCCTGGAGTGACTGGGACAGGGGCCCAGATACGCAGTATTTT.

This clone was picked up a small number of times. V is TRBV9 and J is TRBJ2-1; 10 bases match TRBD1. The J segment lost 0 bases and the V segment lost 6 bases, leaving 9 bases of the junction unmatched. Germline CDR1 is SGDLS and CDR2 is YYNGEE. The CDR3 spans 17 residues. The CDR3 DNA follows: TGTGCCAGCACCCGACAGGGGGCACGGAGCTCCTACAATGAGCAGTTCTTC. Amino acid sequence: CASTRQGARSSYNEQFF.

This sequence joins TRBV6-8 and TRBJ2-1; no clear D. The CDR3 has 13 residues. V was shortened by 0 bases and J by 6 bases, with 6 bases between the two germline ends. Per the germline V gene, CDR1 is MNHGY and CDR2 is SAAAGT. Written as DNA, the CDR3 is TGTGCCAGCAGTTACTCCCCCGGCAATGAGCAGTTCTTC. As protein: CASSYSPGNEQFF.

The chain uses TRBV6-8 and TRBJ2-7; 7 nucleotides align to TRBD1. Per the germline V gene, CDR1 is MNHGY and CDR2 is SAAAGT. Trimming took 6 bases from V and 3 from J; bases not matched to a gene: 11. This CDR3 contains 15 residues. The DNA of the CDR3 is TGTGCCAGCAGGTCTGGGACAGCAAGCGGCTACGAGCAGTACTTC. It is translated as CASRSGTASGYEQYF.

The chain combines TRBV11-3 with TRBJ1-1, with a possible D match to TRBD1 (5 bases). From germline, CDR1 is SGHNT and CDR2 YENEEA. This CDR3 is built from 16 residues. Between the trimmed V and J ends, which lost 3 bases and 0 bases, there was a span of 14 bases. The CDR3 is CASSLAGWGMNTEAFF. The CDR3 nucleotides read TGTGCCAGCAGCTTGGCCGGGTGGGGGATGAACACTGAAGCTTTCTTT.

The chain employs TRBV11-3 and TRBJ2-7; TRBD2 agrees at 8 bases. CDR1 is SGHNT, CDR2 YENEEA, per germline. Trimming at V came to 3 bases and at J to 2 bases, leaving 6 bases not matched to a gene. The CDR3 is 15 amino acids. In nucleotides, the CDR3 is TGTGCCAGCAGCTTGGGCAGCGGGGGAGCCTACGAGCAGTACTTC. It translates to CASSLGSGGAYEQYF.

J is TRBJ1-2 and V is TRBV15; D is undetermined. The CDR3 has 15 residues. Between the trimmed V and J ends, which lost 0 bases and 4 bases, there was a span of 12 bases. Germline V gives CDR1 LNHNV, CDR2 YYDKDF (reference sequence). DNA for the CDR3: TGTGCCACCAGCAGAGACCCTAACCTCGGCTATGGCTACACCTTC. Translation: CATSRDPNLGYGYTF.